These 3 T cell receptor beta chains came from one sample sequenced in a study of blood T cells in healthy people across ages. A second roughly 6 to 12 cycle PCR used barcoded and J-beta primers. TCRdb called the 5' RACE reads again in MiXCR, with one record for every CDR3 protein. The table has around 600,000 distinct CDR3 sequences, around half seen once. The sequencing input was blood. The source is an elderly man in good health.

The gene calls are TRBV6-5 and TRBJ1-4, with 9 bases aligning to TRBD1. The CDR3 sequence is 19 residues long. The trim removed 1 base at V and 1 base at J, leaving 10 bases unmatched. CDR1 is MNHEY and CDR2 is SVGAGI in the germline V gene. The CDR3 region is CASSYYPPGQGGTNEKLFF. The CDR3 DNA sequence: TGTGCCAGCAGTTACTACCCACCGGGACAGGGAGGAACTAATGAAAAACTGTTTTTT.

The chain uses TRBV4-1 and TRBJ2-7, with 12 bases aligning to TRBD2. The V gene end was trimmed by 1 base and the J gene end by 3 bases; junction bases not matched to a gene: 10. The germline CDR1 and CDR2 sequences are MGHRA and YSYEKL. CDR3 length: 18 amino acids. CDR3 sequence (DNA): TGCGCCAGCAGCCAAGGGACTAGCGGGATAAAAGGGAGCTACGAGCAGTACTTC. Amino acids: CASSQGTSGIKGSYEQYF.

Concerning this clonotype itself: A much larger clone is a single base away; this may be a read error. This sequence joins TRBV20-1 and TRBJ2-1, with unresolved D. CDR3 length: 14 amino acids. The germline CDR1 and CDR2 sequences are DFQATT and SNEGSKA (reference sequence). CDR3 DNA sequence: TGCAGTGCTAGAAGCCCCGTGGTCGTCGAGGAGCAGAACTTC. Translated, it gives CSARSPVVVEEQNF.